This T cell receptor (beta chain) was observed in a study of blood T cell repertoires in COVID-19. The wider study: Donors in the United States, Italy and Spain gave samples during acute or convalescent COVID-19. T cells, B-cell-depleted T cells, or PBMCs supplied cDNA or gDNA.

The V and J ends lost 2 bases and 1 base, in that order; junction bases with no gene match: 4. Germline V gene sequence: CDR1 SEHNR, CDR2 FQNEAQ (reference sequence). The CDR3 contains 15 residues. Assay: immunoSEQ multiplex PCR; the TCRdb copy retains only in-frame clones and omits some. This table has 200,000 to 300,000 clones, 84% appearing once. This TCR came from a man aged 40-49 years who had recovered from COVID-19. Sequencing input: peripheral blood. V is TRBV7-9 and J is TRBJ1-2; 7 nucleotides agree with TRBD1. CDR3 DNA sequence: TGTGCCAGCAGCTTACAGGGGGGCGTTAACTATGGCTACACCTTC. Protein product: CASSLQGGVNYGYTF.